This paragraph covers one T cell receptor (beta chain) sequence. This entry is derived from a study of CD8 T cells in Susac syndrome. Random-hexamer reverse transcription was applied to about 0.5 to 1 ug RNA. From the immunoSEQ multiplex PCR reads, TCRdb called clonotypes with MiXCR, one entry per CDR3 protein. The sample records under 250,000 distinct CDR3 sequences, approximately 94% being singletons. From germline, CDR1 is MNHEY and CDR2 SVGEGT. This CDR3 has 16 residues. Trimming cost V 5 bases and J 2 bases; bases outside gene matches: 8. CD8+ and CD4+ T cells taken from blood had their TCR beta sequenced. It was negative isolation that provided the CD8+ and CD4+ T cells, whereas TEMRA cells were enriched by FACS.

The sequence derives from a human donor with Susac syndrome. The chain links TRBV6-2 or TRBV6-3 to TRBJ1-5, with TRBD1 matching 8 bases. Source material: CD4+ T cells from PBMCs. CDR3 DNA sequence: TGTGCCAGCAGTGACCCGACAGGGGCAGGCAATCAGCCCCAGCATTTT. It yields the protein CASSDPTGAGNQPQHF.